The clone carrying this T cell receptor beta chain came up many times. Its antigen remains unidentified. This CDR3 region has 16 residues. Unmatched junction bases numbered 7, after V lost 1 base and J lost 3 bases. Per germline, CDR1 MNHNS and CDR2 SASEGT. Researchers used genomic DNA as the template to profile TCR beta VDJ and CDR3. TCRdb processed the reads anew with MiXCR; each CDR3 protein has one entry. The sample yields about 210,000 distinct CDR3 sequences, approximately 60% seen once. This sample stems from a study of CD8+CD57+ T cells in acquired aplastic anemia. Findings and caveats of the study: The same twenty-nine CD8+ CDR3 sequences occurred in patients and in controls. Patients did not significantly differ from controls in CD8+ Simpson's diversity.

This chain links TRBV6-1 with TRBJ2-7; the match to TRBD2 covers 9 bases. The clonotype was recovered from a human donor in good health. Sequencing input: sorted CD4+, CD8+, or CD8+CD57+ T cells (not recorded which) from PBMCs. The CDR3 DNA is TGTGCCAGCAGTGAAGTTTGGCGGGGGGGCCACTACGAGCAGTACTTC. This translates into CASSEVWRGGHYEQYF.